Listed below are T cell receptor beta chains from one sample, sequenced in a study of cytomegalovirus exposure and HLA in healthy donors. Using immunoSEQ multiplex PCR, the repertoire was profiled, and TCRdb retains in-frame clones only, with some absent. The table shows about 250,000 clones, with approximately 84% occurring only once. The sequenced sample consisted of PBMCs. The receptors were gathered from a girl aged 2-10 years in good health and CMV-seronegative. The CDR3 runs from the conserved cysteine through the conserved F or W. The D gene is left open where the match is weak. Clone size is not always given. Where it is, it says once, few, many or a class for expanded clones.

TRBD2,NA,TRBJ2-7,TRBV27,CASSWAGGNYYEQYF,TGTGCCAGCAGTTGGGCGGGAGGGAACTATTACGAGCAGTACTTC
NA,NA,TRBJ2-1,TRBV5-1,CASSTTGYGARNEQFF,TGCGCCAGCAGCACCACAGGGTACGGGGCTCGAAATGAGCAGTTCTTC
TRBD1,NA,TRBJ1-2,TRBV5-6,CASSLTTGGYGYTF,TGTGCCAGCAGCTTAACGACAGGGGGCTATGGCTACACCTTC
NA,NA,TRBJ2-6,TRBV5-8,CASSFWQFSGANVLTF,TGTGCCAGCAGCTTTTGGCAATTCTCTGGGGCCAACGTCCTGACTTTC
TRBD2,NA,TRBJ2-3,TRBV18,CASSPRLAGDTSTDTQYF,TGTGCCAGCTCACCGAGACTAGCGGGGGACACTAGCACAGATACGCAGTATTTT
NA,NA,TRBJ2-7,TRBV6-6,CASSYQLSYEQYF,TGTGCCAGCAGTTACCAACTCTCCTACGAGCAGTACTTC
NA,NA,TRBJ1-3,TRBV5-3,CARTPPWISAGNTIYF,TGTGCCAGAACCCCCCCCTGGATTAGCGCTGGAAACACCATATATTTT
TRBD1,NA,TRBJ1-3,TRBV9,CASSEDRGGSGNTIYF,TGTGCCAGCAGCGAGGACAGGGGGGGGTCTGGAAACACCATATATTTT
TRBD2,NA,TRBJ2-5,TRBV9,CASSVGTSQETQYF,TGTGCCAGCAGCGTCGGGACTAGCCAAGAGACCCAGTACTTC
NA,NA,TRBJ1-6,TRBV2,CASSGGSGSNSPLHF,TGTGCCAGCAGTGGAGGGTCCGGCTCCAATTCACCCCTCCACTTT
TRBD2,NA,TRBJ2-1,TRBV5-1,CASSLELAGMYNEQFF,TGCGCCAGCAGCTTGGAACTAGCGGGAATGTACAATGAGCAGTTCTTC
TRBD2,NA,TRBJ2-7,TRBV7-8,CASSRSGTTREQYF,TGTGCCAGCAGCCGCTCCGGGACTACTCGCGAGCAGTACTTC
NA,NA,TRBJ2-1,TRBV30,CAGEDSLMFF,TGTGCCGGAGAGGACTCCCTAATGTTCTTC
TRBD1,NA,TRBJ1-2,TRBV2,CASRRDDRGFYGYTF,TGTGCCAGCAGAAGGGACGACAGGGGGTTCTATGGCTACACCTTC
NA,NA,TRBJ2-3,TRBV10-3,CAISGRANTDTQYF,TGTGCCATCAGTGGGAGGGCTAACACAGATACGCAGTATTTT
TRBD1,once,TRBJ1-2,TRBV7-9,CASSPYGTGASYGYTF,TGTGCCAGCAGCCCTTATGGGACAGGGGCGTCCTATGGCTACACCTTC
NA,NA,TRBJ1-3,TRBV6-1,CASSEGGAGNTIYF,TGTGCCAGCAGTGAGGGGGGGGCTGGAAACACCATATATTTT
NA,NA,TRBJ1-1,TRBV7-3,CASSLRGTFTKGMNTEAFF,TGTGCCAGCAGCTTACGAGGGACATTTACAAAAGGGATGAACACTGAAGCTTTCTTT
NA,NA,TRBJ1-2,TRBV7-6,CASSPNSGLGSGYTF,TGTGCCAGCAGCCCAAATTCAGGGTTGGGTAGTGGCTACACCTTC
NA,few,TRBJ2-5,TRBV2,CAGWGAGNQETQYF,TGTGCCGGCTGGGGTGCAGGGAACCAAGAGACCCAGTACTTC
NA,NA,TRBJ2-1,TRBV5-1,CASSAAREQFF,TGCGCCAGCAGCGCTGCTAGGGAGCAGTTCTTC
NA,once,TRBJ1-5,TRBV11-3,CASTLKPTRVNDSNQPQHF,TGTGCCAGCACCCTGAAGCCGACACGCGTGAACGATAGCAATCAGCCCCAGCATTTT
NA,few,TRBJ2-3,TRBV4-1,CASSQRVQRSTDTQYF,TGCGCCAGCAGCCAAAGAGTCCAGCGGAGCACAGATACGCAGTATTTT
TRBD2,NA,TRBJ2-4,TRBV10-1,CYLAGGGRNIQYF,TGCTATTTAGCGGGAGGGGGGAGAAACATTCAGTACTTC
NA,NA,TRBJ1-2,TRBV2,CASSEAWSGCTF,TGTGCCAGCAGTGAAGCGTGGAGCGGGTGCACCTTC
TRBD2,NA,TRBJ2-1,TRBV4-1,CASSQDVVGGPPYNEQFF,TGCGCCAGCAGCCAAGACGTCGTGGGAGGGCCCCCCTACAATGAGCAGTTCTTC
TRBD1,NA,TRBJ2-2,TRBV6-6,CASSYSGQGPTGELFF,TGTGCCAGCAGTTACTCAGGACAGGGGCCCACCGGGGAGCTGTTTTTT
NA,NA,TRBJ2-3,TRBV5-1,CASSPTGTLVTDTQYF,TGCGCCAGCAGCCCGACTGGGACTCTAGTCACAGATACGCAGTATTTT
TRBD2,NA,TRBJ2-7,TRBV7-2,CASSSSPGGGGSYEQYF,TGTGCCAGCAGCTCCTCGCCCGGGGGGGGCGGGTCCTACGAGCAGTACTTC
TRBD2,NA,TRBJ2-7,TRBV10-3,CAIRDTGGGRSSYEQYF,TGTGCCATCAGAGACACGGGAGGGGGGAGAAGCTCCTACGAGCAGTACTTC
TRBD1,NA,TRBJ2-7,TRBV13,CASSFTGTGRYEQYF,TGTGCCAGCAGCTTTACCGGGACAGGGCGCTACGAGCAGTACTTC
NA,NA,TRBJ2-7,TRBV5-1,CASRRLQGFLYEQYF,TGCGCCAGTAGGCGATTACAGGGTTTTCTCTACGAGCAGTACTTC
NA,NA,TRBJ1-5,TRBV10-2,CASSESDTLPQHF,TGCGCCAGCAGTGAGTCAGATACTCTGCCCCAGCATTTT
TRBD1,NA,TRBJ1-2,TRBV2,CASTGQGRTNYGYTF,TGTGCCAGCACCGGACAGGGTAGAACTAACTATGGCTACACCTTC
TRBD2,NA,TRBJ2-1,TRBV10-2,CASSLLLAGGHGEQFF,TGCGCCAGCAGTCTCCTTCTAGCGGGGGGGCACGGCGAGCAGTTCTTC
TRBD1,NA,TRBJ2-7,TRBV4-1,CASSAAPSGTGGEQYF,TGCGCCAGCAGCGCAGCCCCATCGGGGACAGGGGGGGAGCAGTACTTC
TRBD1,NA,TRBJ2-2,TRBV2,CARTSGTGVGELFF,TGTGCCCGCACCTCCGGGACAGGGGTCGGGGAGCTGTTTTTT